This TCR beta chain was sequenced in a study of CD4+ T cells in melanoma. On this clone itself: Its antigen is currently unknown.

The CDR3 extends over 14 amino acids. V lost 5 bases and J 1 base, leaving 11 bases between the germline ends. Germline V lookup: CDR1 MNHEY, CDR2 SVGAGI. Using immunoSEQ multiplex PCR, the repertoire was profiled, and TCRdb retains in-frame clones only, with some absent. The profile shows approximately 9,400 clones, roughly 60% of them singletons. Study-wide results and limits: A reported correlation linked neoantigen-specific CD4+ T cells to CD8+, macrophage and B cell function. Neoantigen-specific CD4+ T cells in melanoma reportedly had diverse differentiation states.

Sequenced material: cells from a culture (not recorded whether cultured in vitro). V is TRBV6-5 and J is TRBJ1-1; D may be TRBD1 (5 bases). The TCR was taken from a human donor with melanoma. The CDR3 is CASSETEANTEAFF. CDR3 sequence (DNA): TGTGCCAGCAGTGAGACAGAGGCGAACACTGAAGCTTTCTTT.